This entry concerns a single T cell receptor (beta chain). Which antigen it targets is not known. No per-base quality is available; no much larger clone lies one base away. The sample is drawn from a study of cytomegalovirus exposure and HLA in healthy donors (dated by TCRdb to about 2017). Study-level background: According to an earlier analysis of around 600 of the donors, about 190 million T cells yielded over 90 million unique TCR beta sequences and about 300 Gb of sequence data. To predict cytomegalovirus infection status, the study combined high-throughput TCR immunosequencing, statistical association of individual TCRs with disease status, and machine learning. Because of strong linkage in the cohort, roughly five DR-DQ haplotypes were treated as single units for association and clustering. HLA typing covered class I and class II loci at four-digit resolution. In a later genetic analysis, genome-wide SNP genotypes for about three fifths of the roughly 670 donors were used, and that subset was treated as a discovery cohort. To study patterns of TCR occurrence, a later analysis re-analyzed previously published TCR beta repertoires from around 670 donors and added high-resolution HLA genotyping. Among the roughly 390 genotyped donors, approximately 76% belonged to the genetic ancestry cluster associated with self-reported Caucasian donors. The later analysis used no new phenotypic data to find candidate immune exposures, relying instead on TCR beta sequences and their occurrence across donors. Among approximately 370 genotyped donors of the cohort, an average of around 250,000 unique TCR beta nucleotide sequences was sequenced per donor, of which about 19% were non-productive. The number of donors typed differed by locus, with 629-630 for A, B, C, DRB1 and DQB1, 522 for DQA1, about 610 for DPA1, and around 430 for DPB1. Donor age, sex, ethnicity and CMV serostatus were collected together with the repertoire data. An earlier analysis of fewer than 700 of the donors applied high-throughput TCR beta sequencing to assess whether each TCR beta V gene segment acted as functional or pseudogenic. Every discovery cohort repertoire had been produced on one sequencing platform. Approximately 300 gigabases of sequencing data and roughly 90 million unique TCR sequences were included in an early release covering around 650 HLA-typed donors. Along with the approximately 600-subject first cohort, a separate validation cohort of roughly 110 different subjects was used. The aim of the study was to test whether cataloging public T cell receptors could identify signatures of past pathogen exposure. The T cell repertoires of around 670 subjects were profiled by immunosequencing and related to cytomegalovirus serostatus.

To prepare the library, the immunoSEQ multiplex PCR assay was applied. For the multiplex PCR, a mixture combining 60 forward primers for TCR Vbeta segments and 13 reverse primers for TCR Jbeta segments was used. The CDR3 region of rearranged TCR beta genes was amplified from genomic DNA by a multiplex PCR assay. The Illumina HiSeq System was used to sequence the amplified TCR beta libraries as 87-base-pair reads. Turning to the authors' computational methods: In a later analysis, some 80 million unique TCR beta chains were counted across the roughly 670 repertoires, and about 9.9 million of these chains were shared by at least two donors. To remove PCR and sequencing errors, raw reads were error-corrected and collapsed into unique sequences using a nearest-neighbor algorithm that merged closely related sequences. To assign V, D and J gene segments, CDR3 sequences were aligned to IMGT reference sequences. For a sequence to be retained, a match of at least six nucleotides to both a V gene segment and a J gene segment was required. Rearrangements were called productive when the CDR3 lacked stop codons and stayed in frame with V and J; all others were non-productive. CDR3 was defined by IMGT convention, running from the second conserved V-encoded cysteine to the conserved J-encoded phenylalanine. Sequences without an unambiguous match to a single V gene segment were excluded from the earlier analysis of approximately 600 of the donors. An earlier analysis of fewer than 750 of the donors classified V segments as functional when productive rearrangements were above 56.7% and as segregating when the standard deviation between donors was above 5%. A statistical classification framework was built for diagnosing cytomegalovirus status from the catalog of TCR beta chain sequences. In a later analysis, TCR nucleotide sequences were compared against IMGT/GENE-DB human TR gene sequences so that V and J genes could be assigned. Using the TCRdist pipeline, a later analysis assigned CDR3 sequences along with most-parsimonious VDJ recombination scenarios. In a later analysis, every TCR beta chain was defined by the combination of its CDR3 amino acid sequence and its V-gene family, and reads without a unique V-gene family were dropped. In a later analysis, 500 to 650 highly shared, low-generation-probability nucleotide sequences were removed to address suspected cross-contamination and a sequencing artifact. In a later analysis, a clonal expansion index was calculated for each public chain from normalized within-repertoire ranks of inferred template counts. In a later analysis, generation probabilities were computed using a VDJ recombination model fitted to out-of-frame rearrangements, and the results were checked against IGoR. In a later analysis, hypergeometric tests were used to score TCR-TCR, TCR-HLA and TCR-CMV co-occurrence, with a repertoire-size bias correction applied to TCR pairs. In a later analysis, false discovery rates were estimated by permuting HLA or CMV assignments 20 times. In a later analysis, co-occurring TCRs were grouped with DBSCAN, and TCRdist sequence similarity was added when clustering was performed within HLA-allele-positive subsets. Co-occurrence clustering excluded repertoires with fewer than 30,000 or more than 120,000 public chains, plus five with anomalous nucleotide sharing. The table was pulled from immuneACCESS by TCRdb, which kept in-frame rearrangements only. Such tables lose some clones; where checked, under half of the loss comes from unresolved V genes, and the rest has no known cause. V and J calls and clone size follow that table, whereas D and trimming were derived from the DNA. The table for this sample lists 200,000 to 300,000 clones; 78% of them were counted only once. Clones ranked in the top ten supply approximately 0.49% of the sample.

Results and caveats for the whole study, not just this receptor: A few of the identified cytomegalovirus-associated TCR beta chains were confirmed in vitro to be specific for cytomegalovirus antigens. Compared with equally common non-associated chains, HLA-associated TCR beta chains in a later analysis were more clonally expanded and had lower generation probabilities. A later analysis found that TCR association rates varied across HLA loci, with DRB1 alleles showing the most associated TCRs and HLA-C alleles the fewest. Across donors, most TCR sequences were observed very rarely, whereas some public TCRs were present in many individuals. At a false discovery rate of 0.05, a later analysis linked about 17,000 TCR beta sequences to specific HLA alleles. Sequencing depth was assumed to be roughly uniform across donors in the presence/absence analyses, though that assumption may not hold. For the cohort, immune exposure information was limited to CMV serostatus. In a later genetic analysis, fewer N-insertions in productive TCRs were reported among donors in an Asian-associated ancestry cluster than the roughly 710-donor mean. A later analysis reported that several top co-occurrence clusters appeared linked to parvovirus B19, influenza, CMV and Epstein-Barr virus. In an earlier analysis of roughly 500 of the donors, most TCR beta V segments appeared in productive rearrangements about 87% or about 30% of the time, broadly matching IMGT annotations. Some IMGT-functional V segments, including TRBV6-2 and TRBV6-3, could not be told apart with the 87-base-pair reads, so those segments were excluded. When HLA alleles, especially DR and DQ, strongly co-occurred, TCR associations were difficult to assign to individual alleles. A later genetic analysis associated a missense DCLRE1C variant with V-gene and J-gene trimming of TCR beta chains, and an independent cohort replicated the association. Because counts were too low, about 18 rarely observed V segments, including chromosome 9 orphons, were left out of the earlier analysis of about 500 of the donors. Because HLA typing was missing for some donors at each locus, association tests included only the typed subset. In this cohort, only TCR beta chains were sequenced, and detectable features were limited by the absence of alpha or paired-chain data. A total of fewer than 200 TCR beta chains were listed by the study as associated with cytomegalovirus. According to a later analysis, most CMV-associated TCR beta chains appeared to be HLA-restricted, and the HLA associations seemed to be driven largely by CMV exposure. A further reported finding was that TCR beta sequences accurately predicted the HLA-A and HLA-B alleles for most subjects in the first cohort. It was suggested by the authors that the approach could potentially be generalized to other disease states and immunological phenotypes. Cytomegalovirus status was reported to be diagnosed by the classifier with high specificity and sensitivity in both the original and validation cohorts. The sequencing pipeline was judged likely to have produced a cluster of highly shared sequence variants as a technical artifact. Correlated functional status among segregating V segments might be attributable to linkage disequilibrium, but an unknown experimental factor could not be ruled out.

Per the germline V gene, WSHSY is the CDR1 and SAAADI is the CDR2. The junction shows trimming of 0 bases on V and 1 base on J, plus 9 bases between the germline ends. The cysteine opens and the phenylalanine closes a CDR3 of 15 amino acids. Only the CDR3 DNA is retained, 45 bases long and in frame from the first base. The cohort comprised fewer than 750 healthy bone marrow donors. At the time of sampling, every cohort member was nominally healthy, though immune exposures that went unrecorded were likely present. The donor was CMV seronegative and belonged to the group of under 400 seronegative cohort members. A peripheral blood sample was collected from each donor, and TCR beta sequencing was performed on peripheral blood mononuclear cells. Genomic DNA extraction from the blood cell samples was performed with the Qiagen DNeasy Blood Extraction Kit.

This clonotype was sampled from a boy younger than 18 in good health and CMV-seronegative. The material sequenced was PBMCs. The chain is made from TRBV10-2 and TRBJ1-1, with no confidently assigned D gene. The sequenced DNA is TGCGCCAGCAGTGAGTCGACTCGAGCGAACACTGAAGCTTTCTTT. Protein translation: CASSESTRANTEAFF.